This T cell receptor beta chain was profiled in a study of CD8 T cells in Susac syndrome. Regarding this clonotype: Its target is not known.

Findings and caveats of the study: The total CD8+ repertoires contained about 16 Susac-specific public clones, and the CD8+ TEMRA repertoires contained 4 to 6.

Deletions cut 1 base from V and 13 bases from J, with 12 bases between. Germline V lookup: CDR1 SGHDT, CDR2 YYEEEE. The CDR3 contains 13 residues. An amount of RNA that ranged from roughly 0.45 to 1 ug was reverse transcribed with random hexamers. TCRdb redid the calling of the immunoSEQ multiplex PCR reads with MiXCR, one entry per CDR3 protein. The table lists roughly 110,000 distinct CDR3 sequences, roughly 95% of them singletons. The TCR comes from a human donor with Susac syndrome. The chain has TRBV5-6 and TRBJ1-6, with D possibly being TRBD1 (6 bases). The material sequenced was CD8+ T cells from PBMCs. The CDR3 reads CASSLWGGFPLHF. The CDR3 DNA reads as TGTGCCAGCAGCTTGTGGGGGGGCTTCCCCCTCCACTTT. Drawing the rest from reference TRBV5-6 and TRBJ1-6, the complete variable domain is DAGVTQSPTHLIKTRGQQVTLRCSPKSGHDTVSWYQQALGQGPQFIFQYYEEEERQRGNFPDRFSGHQFPNYSSELNVNALLLGDSALYLCASSLWGGFPLHFGNGTRLTVT.